This T cell receptor (beta chain) was sequenced for a study of T cell responses to AZD1222 COVID-19 vaccine. Study-wide findings and caveats: Baseline antibody screening turned up just a handful of seropositive AZD1222 recipients. Spike-specific TCR breadth and depth went up after people got two AZD1222 doses. Reportedly, close to half of spike-specific TCRs are directed against unmutated variant regions. Spike was spanned by vaccine-associated CD4 TCRs, with dominance at 160-218 and 743-854.

The CDR3 runs 13 residues. The V and J ends lost 4 bases and 1 base respectively, with 7 bases between them. Germline lookup yields CDR1 MDHEN and CDR2 SYDVKM. This clone appeared a single time. Antigen specificity is unknown. The assay was immunoSEQ multiplex PCR, and TCRdb's table has in-frame clones only and misses some. The sample contains some 150,000 clones, about 94% of which appear only once. The chain employs TRBV28 and TRBJ1-1; D is undetermined. The receptor comes from an adult in good health. Sequenced here: peripheral blood, sampled on day 0 of AZD1222 vaccination. Here the CDR3 DNA reads TGTGCCAGCAGTTCCGTACCGAACACTGAAGCTTTCTTT. Translation: CASSSVPNTEAFF.